Presented here are 14 T cell receptor beta chains from one specimen sequenced in a study of blood T cell repertoires in COVID-19. Sequencing used immunoSEQ multiplex PCR; TCRdb keeps in-frame clones, though not all of them. The repertoire consists of about 180,000 clones, with around 86% occurring once and the leading ten covering about 9.6%. Sequenced sample: peripheral blood. The receptors stem from a man in his fifties or sixties with active or convalescent COVID-19.

In the case of this clone: This sample also contains other DNA sequences that code for the same CDR3. The chain links TRBV20-1 to TRBJ1-4; D remains ambiguous. CDR1 is DFQATT, CDR2 SNEGSKA, per germline (reference sequence). V was clipped by 0 bases and J by 8 bases, with 4 bases between them. This CDR3 comprises 11 residues. The CDR3, as DNA: TGCAGTGCTAGAGATCTGGAAAAACTGTTTTTT. As protein: CSARDLEKLFF.

CDR3 residues: CASSYGLANYNEQFF. CDR3 coding DNA: TGTGCCAGCAGCTACGGACTAGCGAACTACAATGAGCAGTTCTTC. This chain connects TRBV5-5 to TRBJ2-1, with 9 bases matching TRBD2. This CDR3 comprises 15 residues. In germline, CDR1 is SGHKS, CDR2 YYEKEE (reference sequence). The ends lost 3 bases at V and 3 bases at J; junction bases unmatched: 4.

V gene TRBV7-3 combines with J gene TRBJ2-1, with D perhaps matching TRBD2 (6 bases). Trimming left V 2 bases short and J 0 bases short, with 14 bases between. CDR1 is SGHTA, CDR2 FQGTGA, per germline. The CDR3 is 17 residues long. CDR3 nucleotide sequence: TGTGCCAGCAGCTTAGGCCGGGACGGGAGCTCCTACAATGAGCAGTTCTTC. Its protein product is CASSLGRDGSSYNEQFF.

The V gene is TRBV5-4, the J gene TRBJ2-5, with 8 bases matching TRBD2. The CDR3 spans 14 residues. In germline, CDR1 is SGHNT, CDR2 YYREEE (reference sequence). The J segment lost 1 base and the V segment lost 2 bases, leaving 1 base of the junction unmatched. The chain's CDR3 is CASSFAGGQETQYF. The CDR3 DNA is TGTGCCAGCAGCTTTGCGGGAGGCCAAGAGACCCAGTACTTC. The complete variable domain, with remaining parts taken from reference TRBV5-4 and TRBJ2-5, reads ETGVTQSPTHLIKTRGQQVTLRCSSQSGHNTVSWYQQALGQGPQFIFQYYREEENGRGNFPPRFSGLQFPNYSSELNVNALELDDSALYLCASSFAGGQETQYFGPGTRLLVL.

This sequence joins TRBV9 and TRBJ2-1, with 13 bases fitting TRBD2. J gave up 1 base and V 6 bases, and 4 bases lay outside the gene matches. The CDR3 covers 16 residues. Germline V gives CDR1 SGDLS, CDR2 YYNGEE. The CDR3 spells CASNGGLAGSYNEQFF. CDR3 nucleotide sequence: TGTGCCAGCAACGGGGGACTAGCGGGATCCTACAATGAGCAGTTCTTC.

The CDR3 nucleotides read TGTGCCAGCAGCGTAGGTGTTCAGAATCAAGAGACCCAGTACTTC. Protein sequence: CASSVGVQNQETQYF. The gene calls are TRBV9 and TRBJ2-5; no definite D call. V lost 0 bases to trimming and J lost 2 bases, with 11 bases between them. Germline V CDR1 and CDR2: SGDLS, YYNGEE. This CDR3 spans 15 amino acids.

V and J are TRBV7-3 and TRBJ1-6, with 7 bases aligning to TRBD1. CDR3 length equals 15 residues. Germline V lookup: CDR1 SGHTA, CDR2 FQGTGA. Germline trimming cut 2 bases from V and 9 bases from J; bases unmatched to any gene: 7. The CDR3 region has the DNA TGTGCCAGCAGCTTAGTTCCAGGGGGTGGTTCACCCCTCCACTTT. Encoded protein: CASSLVPGGGSPLHF.

The rearrangement joins TRBV18 to TRBJ2-2; TRBD2 matches at 12 bases. Trimming cost V 2 bases and J 6 bases; bases outside gene matches: 10. Germline V lookup: CDR1 KGHSH, CDR2 LQKENI. The CDR3 has 18 amino acids. CDR3 sequence: CASSPAGLAGGPSGELFF. The CDR3 DNA reads as TGTGCCAGCTCACCAGCGGGCCTAGCGGGAGGGCCGTCCGGGGAGCTGTTTTTT.

The chain is built from TRBV5-6 and TRBJ1-6, with 8 bases identical to TRBD1. CDR1 and CDR2 from the germline V gene are SGHDT and YYEEEE. There are 16 residues in the CDR3. V gave up 0 bases and J gave up 7 bases; unmatched junction bases: 6. The CDR3 bases are TGTGCCAGCAGCTTGGGACTAGGACAGGGAAATTCACCCCTCCACTTT. Its protein product is CASSLGLGQGNSPLHF.

This chain connects TRBV10-3 to TRBJ1-2; possible D gene TRBD1, 6 bases. Germline lookup yields CDR1 ENHRY and CDR2 SYGVKD. The CDR3 spans 14 residues. V lost 2 bases to trimming and J lost 4 bases, with 11 bases between them. CDR3 region: CAISELTGPYGYTF. In nucleotides, the CDR3 is TGTGCCATCAGTGAGCTGACAGGACCCTATGGCTACACCTTC.

This clone was seen once. The rearrangement uses TRBV5-4 and TRBJ2-1, with 8 nucleotides matching TRBD2. The ends lost 1 base at V and 7 bases at J; junction bases unmatched: 7. Germline values: CDR1 SGHNT, CDR2 YYREEE (reference sequence). The CDR3 contains 15 residues. DNA of the CDR3: TGTGCCAGCAGCTTGTCAGCGGGAGAGAGGAATGAGCAGTTCTTC. Its translation is CASSLSAGERNEQFF.

V is TRBV25-1 and J is TRBJ1-5; D not certain. V lost 7 bases, J lost 0 bases, and 19 bases lay in between. Germline CDR1 reads MGHDK; CDR2 reads SYGVNS. The CDR3 extends over 17 amino acids. CDR3 region: CASIRSVLSHSNQPQHF. For the CDR3, the DNA is TGTGCCAGCATCCGCAGCGTTCTTTCTCATAGCAATCAGCCCCAGCATTTT.

The chain is built from TRBV5-4 and TRBJ1-1, with D tentatively TRBD1 (5 bases). This CDR3 has 12 residues. The germline V gene has CDR1 SGHNT and CDR2 YYREEE (reference sequence). V lost 0 bases and J lost 12, with 12 bases in between. CDR3 region: CASSLGTLDSFF. The CDR3 DNA follows: TGTGCCAGCAGCTTGGGGACACTTGACTCTTTCTTT.

The gene calls are TRBV27 and TRBJ2-7; 9 bases match TRBD1. Looked up from germline, CDR1 is MNHEY and CDR2 is SMNVEV (reference sequence). This CDR3 has 16 amino acids. V trimming: 0 bases; J trimming: 2 bases; junction bases outside the gene matches: 5. CDR3 protein: CASSLSLGTGTYEQYF. The CDR3 DNA reads TGTGCCAGCAGTTTATCCCTCGGGACAGGGACCTACGAGCAGTACTTC.